The 29 T cell receptor beta chains reported below all come from one sample, sequenced in a study of T cells after yellow fever vaccination. TCRdb passed the 5' RACE reads through MiXCR, listing each CDR3 protein once. This table has 200,000 to 300,000 distinct CDR3 sequences, 6.5% to 7.5% appearing once. The source was CD4+ T cells sorted from PBMCs, collected on the day of the yellow fever booster vaccination. These receptors originate from a man aged 25 to 40 who received the YFV17D yellow fever vaccine.

This clonotype occurred many times. The V and J genes are TRBV5-1 and TRBJ2-5, with a tentative D call TRBD2 (5 bases). CDR3 size: 15 residues. Trimming shortened V by 5 bases and J by 2 bases, and 16 bases separated the two germline ends. The V gene's germline CDR1 is SGHRS and CDR2 YFSETQ. As DNA, the CDR3 is TGCGCCAGCAGACCCGACCGTTGGGAGCAAGAGACCCAGTACTTC. Residues: CASRPDRWEQETQYF.

This chain connects TRBV5-1 to TRBJ1-5; the D gene is possibly TRBD1 (6 bases). The CDR3 length is 15 residues. Germline-derived CDR1 and CDR2 are SGHRS and YFSETQ. Deletions cut 4 bases from V and 1 base from J, with 12 bases between. CDR3 loop: CASSIQGLSNQPQHF. CDR3 DNA sequence: TGCGCCAGCAGCATCCAGGGGTTAAGCAATCAGCCCCAGCATTTT. Supplemented by reference TRBV5-1 and TRBJ1-5, the full variable domain reads KAGVTQTPRYLIKTRGQQVTLSCSPISGHRSVSWYQQTPGQGLQFLFEYFSETQRNKGNFPGRFSGRQFSNSRSEMNVSTLELGDSALYLCASSIQGLSNQPQHFGDGTRLSIL.

V usage is TRBV7-2 and J usage is TRBJ2-2, with D hard to call. The V end lost 3 bases, the J end lost 4 bases, and 15 bases lay between the germline ends. The germline CDR1 and CDR2 sequences are SGHTA and FQGNSA. The CDR3 is 16 amino acids. The CDR3 region is CASSFGQARGTGELFF. DNA for the CDR3: TGTGCCAGCAGCTTTGGGCAGGCACGCGGCACCGGGGAGCTGTTTTTT.

Details on this clonotype: A read error is likely, as this CDR3 ends without the conserved phenylalanine or tryptophan. The CDR3 DNA reads as TGTGCCAGCAGCTTAAATCGGGGCGGGGAGCTGTTTTCT. This codes for CASSLNRGGELFS. The chain carries TRBV7-2 and TRBJ2-2; a weak D match, TRBD2 (5 bases). CDR1 is SGHTA and CDR2 is FQGNSA in the germline V gene. The CDR3 length is 13 residues. V was cut by 2 bases and J by 7 bases, with 8 bases left in between.

This clonotype has more than one count but fewer than ten. The chain combines TRBV2 with TRBJ1-5; no reliable D call. CDR3 length: 15 residues. Germline V lookup: CDR1 SNHLY, CDR2 FYNNEI. The germline V and J ends were trimmed by 4 bases and 4 bases, with 14 bases remaining between them. CDR3 nucleotide sequence: TGTGCCAGCAGTGTCACGGGAATTGGGAATCAGCCCCAGCATTTT. As protein: CASSVTGIGNQPQHF.

The J gene is TRBJ2-1, the V gene TRBV5-1, with D possibly being TRBD1 (6 bases). V shed 0 bases and J shed 8 bases, with 18 bases lying between them. The CDR3 has 16 residues. Germline loops: CDR1 SGHRS, CDR2 YFSETQ. CDR3 bases: TGCGCCAGCAGCTTGGACGGGACACCTCTAACTCATGAGCAGTTCTTC. Residues: CASSLDGTPLTHEQFF.

This clonotype occurred a few times. This chain links TRBV7-9 with TRBJ2-3; 7 bases are shared with TRBD2. CDR1 is SEHNR and CDR2 is FQNEAQ in the germline V gene (reference sequence). The junction had 7 bases not matched to a gene; V was cut back by 3 bases and J by 4 bases. The length of the CDR3 is 15 residues. The CDR3 loop is CASSFRGRAADTQYF. The CDR3 DNA is TGTGCCAGCAGCTTCCGAGGGAGGGCCGCAGATACGCAGTATTTT.

This clonotype was counted between two and nine times. The chain's CDR3 is CASRGVRGDEQYF. The CDR3 DNA is TGTGCCTCCCGGGGGGTGCGGGGTGACGAGCAGTACTTC. The rearrangement links TRBV7-8 to TRBJ2-7, with TRBD2 matching over 7 bases. This CDR3 comprises 13 residues. Per germline, CDR1 SGHVS and CDR2 FQNEAQ. J gave up 5 bases and V 11 bases, and 12 bases lay outside the gene matches.

Only a few counts were recorded for this clonotype. V gene TRBV7-2 combines with J gene TRBJ1-2; a possible D gene is TRBD1 (5 bases). V lost 11 bases to trimming and J lost 5 bases, with 15 bases between them. CDR3 length equals 12 residues. Germline values: CDR1 SGHTA, CDR2 FQGNSA. The DNA of the CDR3 is TGTGCCGAAGGGGAGGGCTCGTATGGCTACACCTTC. The encoded protein is CAEGEGSYGYTF.

This clonotype was observed at least ten times. The V and J genes are TRBV5-1 and TRBJ2-6; D is possibly TRBD1 (6 bases). The CDR3 has 16 residues. With 0 bases removed from V and 6 bases from J, the gap between germline ends came to 13 bases. CDR1 and CDR2 (germline): SGHRS, YFSETQ. The chain's CDR3 is CASSLAGGGLANVLTF. In DNA form, the CDR3 reads TGCGCCAGCAGCTTGGCCGGTGGGGGCCTGGCCAACGTCCTGACTTTC.

This clonotype has just a few counts. The chain combines TRBV20-1 with TRBJ1-1, with no clear D. The V end lost 0 bases, the J end lost 0 bases, and 8 bases lay between the germline ends. The CDR3 runs to 14 residues. Germline V lookup: CDR1 DFQATT, CDR2 SNEGSKA (reference sequence). CDR3 loop: CSARDNRLNTEAFF. The CDR3, as DNA: TGCAGTGCTAGAGATAACAGACTGAACACTGAAGCTTTCTTT.

The chain couples TRBV9 to TRBJ2-3; D is unresolved. V was cut by 4 bases and J by 2 bases, with 14 bases left in between. CDR1 SGDLS and CDR2 YYNGEE come from the germline V gene. The length of the CDR3 is 15 residues. CDR3 sequence: CASSSHRGDTDTQYF. The CDR3 bases are TGTGCCAGCAGCTCCCACCGTGGGGACACAGATACGCAGTATTTT. Complete variable domain (other parts from reference TRBV9 and TRBJ2-3): DSGVTQTPKHLITATGQRVTLRCSPRSGDLSVYWYQQSLDQGLQFLIQYYNGEERAKGNILERFSAQQFPDLHSELNLSSLELGDSALYFCASSSHRGDTDTQYFGPGTRLTVL.

This clonotype was detected ten times or more. The chain carries TRBV30 and TRBJ2-2; D gene unclear. The CDR3 sequence is 15 residues long. The germline gives CDR1 GTSNPN, CDR2 SVGIG (reference sequence). V lost 2 bases and J lost 7, with 17 bases in between. The CDR3 reads CAWSPLGLSDGELFF. The CDR3 DNA follows: TGTGCCTGGAGTCCCCTAGGGTTATCTGACGGGGAGCTGTTTTTT. Looking up the rest from reference TRBV30 and TRBJ2-2 gives the full variable domain: SQTIHQWPATLVQPVGSPLSLECTVEGTSNPNLYWYRQAAGRGLQLLFYSVGIGQISSEVPQNLSASRPQDRQFILSSKKLLLSDSGFYLCAWSPLGLSDGELFFGEGSRLTVL.

The chain combines TRBV15 with TRBJ2-5; possible D gene TRBD1, 6 bases. Germline loops: CDR1 LNHNV, CDR2 YYDKDF (reference sequence). The CDR3 is made up of 13 amino acids. V was clipped by 3 bases and J by 3 bases, with 8 bases between them. The CDR3 loop reads CATSRDREETQYF. In DNA form, the CDR3 reads TGTGCCACCAGCAGGGACAGAGAAGAGACCCAGTACTTC.

This clonotype appeared a few times. The chain recombines TRBV11-2 with TRBJ2-1; possible D gene TRBD2, 6 bases. V dropped 5 bases and J dropped 5 bases, with 10 bases sitting between them. This CDR3 is 13 amino acids long. Germline CDR1 SGHAT, CDR2 FQNNGV. The chain's CDR3 is CASSKTRDNEQFF. The CDR3 bases are TGTGCCAGCAGCAAGACTAGAGACAATGAGCAGTTCTTC.

Remarks on this clonotype: Compared with germline, one end of the junction differs, possibly owing to a read error. The V and J genes are TRBV11-2 and TRBJ1-5; D remains unclear. Germline V CDR1 and CDR2: SGHAT, FQNNGV. The CDR3 is 13 residues long. The CDR3 reads CASSLDRQAVVTF. CDR3 coding DNA: TGTGCCAGCAGCTTAGATAGGCAAGCTGTCGTAACCTTT.

This rearrangement joins TRBV5-1 to TRBJ2-3; no firm D call. Germline V gene data show CDR1 as SGHRS and CDR2 as YFSETQ. V was pared by 4 bases and J by 1 base, with 7 bases between. The CDR3 spans 13 residues. Here the CDR3 reads CASSAARTDTQYF. Written as DNA, the CDR3 is TGCGCCAGCAGCGCGGCACGCACAGATACGCAGTATTTT.

This chain joins TRBV20-1 and TRBJ1-5; D call uncertain. Germline V gene data show CDR1 as DFQATT and CDR2 as SNEGSKA (reference sequence). CDR3 size: 15 residues. V lost 3 bases and J 1 base, leaving 13 bases between the germline ends. The CDR3 here is CSASLPGSSNQPQHF. The CDR3 nucleotides are TGCAGTGCTAGTCTCCCTGGGAGCAGCAATCAGCCCCAGCATTTT.

The chain couples TRBV29-1 to TRBJ1-4; TRBD1 matches at 8 bases. Unmatched junction bases numbered 6, after V lost 7 bases and J lost 8 bases. CDR3 length equals 12 residues. Germline lookup yields CDR1 SQVTM and CDR2 ANQGSEA. The CDR3, as DNA: TGCAGCGCTGGACAGGGTAGGGAAAAACTGTTTTTT. The encoded protein is CSAGQGREKLFF. Complete variable domain (other parts from reference TRBV29-1 and TRBJ1-4): SAVISQKPSRDICQRGTSLTIQCQVDSQVTMMFWYRQQPGQSLTLIATANQGSEATYESGFVIDKFPISRPNLTFSTLTVSNMSPEDSSIYLCSAGQGREKLFFGSGTQLSVL.

The CDR3 sequence is CSGVAEAYNEQFF. The CDR3, as DNA: TGCAGTGGAGTGGCGGAGGCCTACAATGAGCAGTTCTTC. The genes are TRBV20-1 and TRBJ2-1; D possibly corresponds to TRBD2 (5 bases). V lost 7 bases, J lost 2 bases, and 12 bases lay in between. The CDR3 has 13 residues. Germline V gives CDR1 DFQATT, CDR2 SNEGSKA (reference sequence).

Only a few counts were recorded for this clonotype. The chain employs TRBV5-4 and TRBJ2-4; TRBD2 is a possible D gene (5 bases). The V end was cut by 1 base, the J end by 9 bases, with 14 bases between. The CDR3 is 14 amino acids. Per the germline V gene, CDR1 is SGHNT and CDR2 is YYREEE (reference sequence). The CDR3 nucleotides read TGTGCCAGCAGCTTGCGGGGTACTCCGGTCATTCAGTACTTC. It translates to CASSLRGTPVIQYF.

The V call is TRBV5-4, the J call TRBJ2-7, with a possible D match to TRBD2 (7 bases). There are 15 residues in the CDR3. Germline V CDR1 and CDR2: SGHNT, YYREEE (reference sequence). Between the trimmed V and J ends, which lost 3 bases and 4 bases, there was a span of 17 bases. The CDR3 DNA sequence: TGTGCCAGCAGCTCCGTAGGGGGGGGGCAGTACGAGCAGTACTTC. Amino acids: CASSSVGGGQYEQYF.

V is TRBV5-5 and J is TRBJ2-7; a possible D gene is TRBD2 (5 bases). This CDR3 spans 16 amino acids. Germline-derived CDR1 and CDR2 are SGHKS and YYEKEE (reference sequence). Trimming pared 0 bases from V and 4 bases from J, leaving 17 bases between. CDR3 sequence reads: CASSLAVGVSAYEQYF. The CDR3 DNA follows: TGTGCCAGCAGCTTGGCGGTCGGGGTATCGGCATACGAGCAGTACTTC.

This clonotype was counted a few times. The gene calls are TRBV12-3 or TRBV12-4 and TRBJ2-3; 9 bases match TRBD2. The CDR3 contains 15 residues. Trimming removed 10 bases from V and 2 bases from J; junction bases left unmatched: 10. This chain's CDR3 is CANSQTSGYTDTQYF. CDR3 nucleotide sequence: TGTGCCAACAGCCAGACTAGCGGTTACACAGATACGCAGTATTTT.

This clonotype turned up a few times. The gene calls are TRBV20-1 and TRBJ2-7, with 7 bases that match TRBD2. Per germline, CDR1 DFQATT and CDR2 SNEGSKA (reference sequence). The CDR3 length is 14 residues. With 0 bases clipped from V and 3 bases from J, the junction kept 5 bases outside the gene matches. The CDR3 reads CSARDSGRGYEQYF. CDR3 nucleotides: TGCAGTGCTAGAGATAGTGGGAGGGGCTACGAGCAGTACTTC.

The CDR3 is CATSRDPGHSYEQYF. CDR3 DNA sequence: TGTGCCACCAGCAGAGATCCGGGACACTCCTACGAGCAGTACTTC. The chain carries TRBV15 and TRBJ2-7; TRBD1 might be the D (6 bases). The V end lost 0 bases, the J end lost 0 bases, and 9 bases lay between the germline ends. CDR3 size: 15 residues. The germline V gene encodes CDR1 LNHNV and CDR2 YYDKDF (reference sequence). Full variable domain (outside the CDR3, taken from reference TRBV15 and TRBJ2-7): DAMVIQNPRYQVTQFGKPVTLSCSQTLNHNVMYWYQQKSSQAPKLLFHYYDKDFNNEADTPDNFQSRRPNTSFCFLDIRSPGLGDTAMYLCATSRDPGHSYEQYFGPGTRLTVT.

This chain links TRBV20-1 with TRBJ1-5; 7 bases align to TRBD1. The length of the CDR3 is 14 residues. Trimming took 0 bases from V and 7 from J; bases not matched to a gene: 6. CDR1 DFQATT and CDR2 SNEGSKA come from the germline V gene (reference sequence). The CDR3 protein is CSARETGIIQPQHF. The DNA of the CDR3 is TGCAGTGCTAGAGAGACAGGGATCATACAGCCCCAGCATTTT.

In this sample, this clonotype turned up a few times. The genes are TRBV19 and TRBJ2-2; tentatively, D is TRBD2 (5 bases). The CDR3 loop spans 13 amino acids. Trimming stripped 8 bases from V and 6 bases from J, with 13 bases between. Per germline, CDR1 LNHDA and CDR2 SQIVND (reference sequence). For the CDR3, the DNA is TGTGCCAGTCAGAGGGAGCCCCCCGGGGAGCTGTTTTTT. Amino acid sequence: CASQREPPGELFF.

This clonotype has more than one count but fewer than ten. V usage is TRBV29-1 and J usage is TRBJ2-5, with a weak D call TRBD1 (5 bases). In germline, CDR1 is SQVTM, CDR2 ANQGSEA. The CDR3 length is 13 residues. Deletions cut 5 bases from V and 5 bases from J, with 15 bases between. The CDR3 reads CSVRPGKKETQYF. The CDR3 DNA follows: TGCAGCGTTCGGCCAGGGAAGAAGGAGACCCAGTACTTC.